The next 15 T cell receptor beta chains were all read from a single sample in a study of shared clonotypes between healthy human individuals. Data came from immunoSEQ multiplex PCR; TCRdb stores just in-frame clones and leaves some out. The data contain around 2.3 million clones, approximately 96% of them singletons. What was sequenced was naive CD4+ T cells sorted from blood. The subset: CD45RA+ positively selected. The origin of the receptors is a man aged 18 to 29 in good health.

The rearrangement uses TRBV5-4 and TRBJ2-3; the D gene is possibly TRBD2 (6 bases). The CDR3 length is 12 residues. The germline V gene has CDR1 SGHNT and CDR2 YYREEE (reference sequence). V gave up 4 bases and J gave up 8 bases, with 11 bases separating them. CDR3 sequence reads: CASSERVGTQYF. DNA for the CDR3: TGTGCCAGCAGCGAGCGGGTGGGTACGCAGTATTTT. The variable domain in full, completed from reference TRBV5-4 and TRBJ2-3, reads ETGVTQSPTHLIKTRGQQVTLRCSSQSGHNTVSWYQQALGQGPQFIFQYYREEENGRGNFPPRFSGLQFPNYSSELNVNALELDDSALYLCASSERVGTQYFGPGTRLTVL.

The J gene is TRBJ2-6, the V gene TRBV6-5, with D possibly matching TRBD1 (5 bases). Germline values: CDR1 MNHEY, CDR2 SVGAGI. Trimming removed 6 bases from V and 2 bases from J, with 11 bases in between. CDR3 length equals 15 residues. The CDR3 loop reads CASSLKGAGANVLTF. Written as DNA, the CDR3 is TGTGCCAGCAGCCTAAAAGGGGCTGGGGCCAACGTCCTGACTTTC.

V is TRBV10-3 and J is TRBJ2-7, with D hard to call. The germline V gene has CDR1 ENHRY and CDR2 SYGVKD. This CDR3 comprises 12 residues. Trimming removed 5 bases at V and 7 bases at J, with 12 bases between. CDR3 in amino acids: CAISPRPPEQYF. The DNA of the CDR3 is TGTGCCATCAGTCCCCGGCCCCCTGAGCAGTACTTC.

The J gene is TRBJ1-6, the V gene TRBV5-4, with D perhaps TRBD1 (6 bases). Germline V lookup: CDR1 SGHNT, CDR2 YYREEE (reference sequence). There are 14 residues in the CDR3. V was pared by 2 bases and J by 8 bases, with 11 bases between. In DNA, the CDR3 is TGTGCCAGCAGCTTTACAGGGTCTTATTCACCCCTCCACTTT. Amino acid sequence: CASSFTGSYSPLHF.

The V and J genes are TRBV28 and TRBJ1-2; 9 bases align to TRBD1. Germline V CDR1 and CDR2: MDHEN, SYDVKM. The CDR3 length is 14 residues. With V trimmed by 3 bases and J by 5 bases, 4 bases remained unmatched. CDR3 sequence (DNA): TGTGCCAGCAGTTTCTCCGGGACAGGGTATGGCTACACCTTC. Its protein is CASSFSGTGYGYTF.

The rearrangement links TRBV28 to TRBJ1-4, with 8 positions matching TRBD1. The CDR3 loop spans 13 amino acids. Germline V gene data show CDR1 as MDHEN and CDR2 as SYDVKM. Germline trimming cut 6 bases from V and 10 bases from J; bases unmatched to any gene: 7. CDR3 DNA sequence: TGTGCCAGCAGGGAACAGGGGGGAGGAAAACTGTTTTTT. It encodes CASREQGGGKLFF.

A single count supports this clone. Other DNA sequences of this sample code for an identical CDR3. The rearrangement uses TRBV5-1 and TRBJ2-1; 9 bases map to TRBD1. The J segment lost 0 bases and the V segment lost 3 bases, leaving 1 base of the junction unmatched. The CDR3 covers 15 residues. Germline V CDR1 and CDR2: SGHRS, YFSETQ. CDR3 loop: CASSSGQGSYNEQFF. CDR3 nucleotide sequence: TGCGCCAGCAGCTCGGGACAGGGCTCCTACAATGAGCAGTTCTTC.

CDR3 nucleotide sequence: TGTGCCAGCAGTCCCAGACTAGCGGGCGCCTACGAGCAGTACTTC. Residues: CASSPRLAGAYEQYF. The chain couples TRBV28 to TRBJ2-7, with TRBD2 identical over 10 bases. The V gene's germline CDR1 is MDHEN and CDR2 SYDVKM. This CDR3 has 15 residues. V shed 5 bases and J 2 bases; nucleotides not matched to a gene: 6. Full variable domain (rest looked up from reference TRBV28 and TRBJ2-7): DVKVTQSSRYLVKRTGEKVFLECVQDMDHENMFWYRQDPGLGLRLIYFSYDVKMKEKGDIPEGYSVSREKKERFSLILESASTNQTSMYLCASSPRLAGAYEQYFGPGTRLTVT.

V is TRBV7-2 and J is TRBJ1-1; maybe TRBD1 (5 bases). This CDR3 spans 15 amino acids. V was cut by 1 base and J by 1 base, with 10 bases left in between. Germline V gene data show CDR1 as SGHTA and CDR2 as FQGNSA. In nucleotides, the CDR3 is TGTGCCAGCAGCTTAGTTCAGGGACCGAACACTGAAGCTTTCTTT. Amino acids: CASSLVQGPNTEAFF.

V is TRBV10-3 and J is TRBJ2-5, with TRBD1 matching 10 bases. V shed 6 bases and J 2 bases; nucleotides not matched to a gene: 6. Germline V gene lookup returns CDR1 ENHRY and CDR2 SYGVKD. The CDR3 extends over 15 amino acids. The CDR3 DNA is TGTGCCATCAGCCGGACAGGGGGGGAGCAAGAGACCCAGTACTTC. It specifies CAISRTGGEQETQYF.

The chain uses TRBV25-1 and TRBJ1-2, with a weak D call TRBD1 (6 bases). This CDR3 contains 13 residues. V lost 5 bases, J lost 7 bases, and 14 bases lay in between. The germline V gene has CDR1 MGHDK and CDR2 SYGVNS. CDR3 in amino acids: CASSFGTSGGYTF. The CDR3 nucleotides read TGTGCCAGCAGTTTCGGGACATCGGGTGGCTACACCTTC.

This clone was picked up one time. Here the CDR3 reads CAISEYSDTQYF. DNA of the CDR3: TGTGCCATCAGTGAGTATTCAGATACGCAGTATTTT. The chain recombines TRBV10-3 with TRBJ2-3; D not certain. The CDR3 is 12 residues long. V was cut by 1 base and J by 4 bases, with 3 bases left in between. The germline gives CDR1 ENHRY, CDR2 SYGVKD.

Here the CDR3 reads CASSYRTGGNSPLHF. For the CDR3, the DNA is TGTGCCAGCAGTTACCGGACAGGGGGGAATTCACCCCTCCACTTT. The chain has TRBV6-6 and TRBJ1-6; TRBD1 matches at 10 bases. The CDR3 sequence is 15 residues long. The germline V gene encodes CDR1 MNHNY and CDR2 SVGAGI (reference sequence). The trim removed 2 bases at V and 7 bases at J, leaving 2 bases unmatched.

The V and J genes are TRBV28 and TRBJ2-3; D is perhaps TRBD2 (6 bases). This CDR3 comprises 16 residues. Between the trimmed V and J ends, which lost 6 bases and 1 base, there was a span of 17 bases. Germline V gene sequence: CDR1 MDHEN, CDR2 SYDVKM. CDR3 coding DNA: TGTGCCAGCAGCTACCCAATAGCGGACCGCACAGATACGCAGTATTTT. It encodes CASSYPIADRTDTQYF.

This sequence joins TRBV5-1 and TRBJ2-7, with 8 bases matching TRBD2. CDR3 length equals 15 residues. Germline V gene lookup returns CDR1 SGHRS and CDR2 YFSETQ. The J segment lost 1 base and the V segment lost 2 bases, leaving 5 bases of the junction unmatched. CDR3 DNA: TGCGCCAGCAGCTTTGGCGGGGGGAGTTCCTACGAGCAGTACTTC. Translation: CASSFGGGSSYEQYF. Using reference TRBV5-1 and TRBJ2-7 for the parts outside the CDR3, the full variable domain is KAGVTQTPRYLIKTRGQQVTLSCSPISGHRSVSWYQQTPGQGLQFLFEYFSETQRNKGNFPGRFSGRQFSNSRSEMNVSTLELGDSALYLCASSFGGGSSYEQYFGPGTRLTVT.